Below are 14 T cell receptor beta chains sequenced from a single sample in a study of T cell changes during pregnancy in multiple sclerosis (dated by TCRdb to about 2019). The library was generated by the immunoSEQ multiplex PCR assay. Entries here come from immuneACCESS through TCRdb and include only in-frame sequences with V and J called. Some clones fail to appear in such tables; in the studies checked, an unresolved V gene covers under half of the shortfall, and the cause of the remainder is unknown. Across this sample there are over 60,000 clones, with 91% seen only once. The ten largest make up 0.29% of the sample. The source was CD4+ T cells from peripheral blood mononuclear cells, collected in the third trimester of pregnancy. These receptors all stem from a female donor in good health, enrolled as a control in a pregnancy study.

J is TRBJ1-2 and V is TRBV6-6; D may be TRBD1 (5 bases). The CDR3 contains 14 residues. Trimming left V 5 bases short and J 1 base short, with 11 bases between. In germline, CDR1 is MNHNY, CDR2 SVGAGI (reference sequence). As DNA, the CDR3 is TGTGCCAGCAGTATCCAGGGAATTAACTATGGCTACACCTTC. Protein: CASSIQGINYGYTF.

A single count supports this clone. The V call is TRBV25-1, the J call TRBJ2-5; the match to TRBD2 covers 9 bases. V was pared by 0 bases and J by 3 bases, with 8 bases of the junction left unmatched. The CDR3 is 17 residues long. Germline V gene data show CDR1 as MGHDK and CDR2 as SYGVNS. CDR3 protein: CASSEYLTAGGKETQYF. The CDR3 DNA follows: TGTGCCAGCAGTGAATATTTGACAGCGGGGGGAAAAGAGACCCAGTACTTC.

The chain is built from TRBV5-4 and TRBJ1-2; 8 bases match TRBD1. The CDR3 loop spans 16 amino acids. The junction had 9 bases not matched to a gene; V was cut back by 4 bases and J by 1 base. The germline V gene has CDR1 SGHNT and CDR2 YYREEE (reference sequence). The CDR3 loop is CASSLGQELFNYGYTF. In nucleotides, the CDR3 is TGTGCCAGCAGCCTGGGACAGGAGTTATTTAACTATGGCTACACCTTC.

The J gene is TRBJ1-1, the V gene TRBV5-1; D possibly corresponds to TRBD1 (6 bases). Trimming removed 4 bases from V and 3 bases from J, with 10 bases in between. This CDR3 has 13 amino acids. The germline gives CDR1 SGHRS, CDR2 YFSETQ. CDR3 coding DNA: TGCGCCAGCAGCCCTAGGACAGACACTGAAGCTTTCTTT. Protein sequence: CASSPRTDTEAFF.

This chain connects TRBV18 to TRBJ1-2; no definite D call. CDR3 length: 15 residues. V was pared by 2 bases and J by 0 bases, with 10 bases between. The V gene's germline CDR1 is KGHSH and CDR2 LQKENI. The CDR3 region has the DNA TGTGCCAGCTCACCAATAGACAAATCTAACTATGGCTACACCTTC. Translating gives CASSPIDKSNYGYTF.

The genes are TRBV7-3 and TRBJ2-2, with 8 bases identical to TRBD2. Germline-derived CDR1 and CDR2 are SGHTA and FQGTGA. With 6 bases clipped from V and 4 bases from J, the junction kept 10 bases outside the gene matches. This CDR3 comprises 16 residues. The CDR3 DNA reads as TGTGCCAGCAGGAAGAACAGCGGGGGAGTCACCGGGGAGCTGTTTTTT. It translates to CASRKNSGGVTGELFF.

This chain joins TRBV11-2 and TRBJ2-1, with 12 bases identical to TRBD2. With V trimmed by 4 bases and J by 13 bases, 5 bases remained unmatched. Germline lookup yields CDR1 SGHAT and CDR2 FQNNGV. The CDR3 is 13 amino acids. The CDR3 coding sequence is TGTGCCAGCAGCTCCTTGACTAGCGGGGGCCAGTTCTTC. As protein: CASSSLTSGGQFF. The entire variable domain, with the rest obtained from reference TRBV11-2 and TRBJ2-1, is as follows: EAGVAQSPRYKIIEKRQSVAFWCNPISGHATLYWYQQILGQGPKLLIQFQNNGVVDDSQLPKDRFSAERLKGVDSTLKIQPAKLEDSAVYLCASSSLTSGGQFFGPGTRLTVL.

The chain joins TRBV28 to TRBJ2-2; maybe TRBD2 (6 bases). The V end lost 7 bases, the J end lost 9 bases, and 15 bases lay between the germline ends. The CDR3 extends over 13 amino acids. Germline V gene sequence: CDR1 MDHEN, CDR2 SYDVKM. DNA for the CDR3: TGTGCCAGCATTCCTAGCGATTCCCGGGAGCTGTTTTTT. Its translation: CASIPSDSRELFF.

V and J are TRBV6-5 and TRBJ2-7, with 7 bases aligning to TRBD2. V lost 6 bases, J lost 5 bases, and 7 bases stayed unmatched. The CDR3 has 13 amino acids. Germline CDR1 is MNHEY and CDR2 is SVGAGI. The CDR3 nucleotides read TGTGCCAGCAGACAAAGCGGGGTTAACGAGCAGTACTTC. It translates to CASRQSGVNEQYF.

This chain connects TRBV5-1 to TRBJ2-1; 7 bases fit TRBD2. V was clipped by 2 bases and J by 5 bases; unmatched bases: 4. This CDR3 has 14 residues. In germline, CDR1 is SGHRS, CDR2 YFSETQ. DNA of the CDR3: TGCGCCAGCAGCTTTCTGGGGGGGGACAATGAGCAGTTCTTC. It specifies CASSFLGGDNEQFF.

The chain recombines TRBV21-1 with TRBJ2-7; the table's D call, TRBD1, has no DNA check behind it. TRBV21-1 is described as a pseudogene. The CDR3 runs 17 residues. Here the CDR3 reads CASSKELRGISSYEQYF. CDR3 DNA sequence: TGTGCCAGCAGCAAAGAACTCAGGGGCATAAGCTCCTACGAGCAGTACTTC.

This clone was counted a few times. The chain links TRBV11-3 to TRBJ1-1, with D perhaps matching TRBD1 (5 bases). V was clipped by 7 bases and J by 4 bases, with 10 bases between them. Germline lookup yields CDR1 SGHNT and CDR2 YENEEA. CDR3 length equals 12 residues. The CDR3 DNA follows: TGTGCCAGCACCAGGGAGGTCACTGAAGCTTTCTTT. Protein product: CASTREVTEAFF.

The V gene is TRBV5-6, the J gene TRBJ1-4, with 8 positions matching TRBD1. This CDR3 has 13 amino acids. Germline V CDR1 and CDR2: SGHDT, YYEEEE. Germline trimming cut 3 bases from V and 8 bases from J; bases unmatched to any gene: 3. The CDR3 DNA is TGTGCCAGCAGCTCGGGGACAGGCGAAAAACTGTTTTTT. Its translation is CASSSGTGEKLFF.

The chain couples TRBV27 to TRBJ1-1; 7 bases map to TRBD1. Germline V gene sequence: CDR1 MNHEY, CDR2 SMNVEV (reference sequence). Germline trimming cut 3 bases from V and 11 bases from J; bases unmatched to any gene: 9. This CDR3 has 13 residues. CDR3 region: CASSFHTGVGAFF. Here the CDR3 DNA reads TGTGCCAGCAGTTTCCACACAGGGGTGGGGGCTTTCTTT.